This T cell receptor (beta chain) was recovered during a study of molecular identifiers for immune sequencing clone quantification listed by TCRdb under 2018. Background on the whole study: For a replicate experiment, RNA from about 20,000 or 100,000 naive CD8 T cells was divided into five aliquots, of which four were sequenced. This methods study benchmarked molecular-identifier clustering-based TCR repertoire sequencing (MIDCIRS) and TCR RNA copy counting, using CD8 T cells to do so.

Only a few counts were recorded for this clonotype. This receptor's antigen is unknown. No base quality information exists; no much larger clone differs at one position. The library was obtained by PCR. The listed sequencing device is Illumina HiSeq 4000. Bulk TCR libraries were prepared as previously described, using TCR primers listed in Table S5. The Qiagen AllPrep DNA/RNA kit was used to purify total RNA. Before any analysis, reads coming from multiple sequencing runs of the same library were combined into one pool. Per the source publication's procedure: Only reads with exact TCR constant sequence were kept, trimmed to 150 nt, and grouped by their 12-nt molecular barcodes. Reads within each barcode group were sub-clustered using a 15% Levenshtein threshold, and quality-weighted consensus sequences were constructed for each RNA molecule. Non-functional sequences were removed, as were lower-count sequences one edit away from another. Barcode sub-clusters with fewer than 20% of the maximum read count were removed, based on fitting two negative binomial distributions. The public reads were quality trimmed at Q25 with fastp and then assembled into clones with MiXCR by TCRdb, keeping productive beta chains. Rows are unified per CDR3 protein, each entry keeping the most common DNA and genes. These V and J calls originate from TCRdb's pipeline instead of the authors' own analysis. The sample has about half a million distinct CDR3 sequences on record, 20% to 25% of them singletons. The ten largest clones represent approximately 0.84% of the sample.

Naive CD8 T cell libraries were made from roughly 21,000 to 960,000 sorted cells using 10%, 30% or 50% of purified RNA. Naive CD8 T cells were FACS-sorted as CD8+CD4-CCR7+CD45RA+ on a BD FACSAria II into RLT Plus buffer. To test detection sensitivity, Jurkat RNA equal to fewer than 13 TCR copies was added to samples of about 20,000-1,100,000 naive CD8 T cells. Enrichment of CD8 T cells was done with RosetteSep CD8+ T Cell Enrichment Cocktail plus Ficoll-Paque, and ACK red cell lysis came afterward. Overall study outcomes, separate from this receptor: Highly expanded clone sizes could be underestimated if identical TCR molecules share a barcode. Clones above 20 RNA copies held over 97% of molecules in CMV-specific effector cells but under 1% in naive cells. When barcode sub-clustering was omitted, TCR diversity was inflated by chimeric consensus sequences, with chimeras reaching as high as 47%. Modeling gave 3 to 3.5 recovered TCR RNA copies per cell versus 7.5 to 10 by digital PCR, implying around 30% capture efficiency. Spiked-in Jurkat TCR RNA equivalent to a single cell was reported to be detectable even among some 910,000 naive CD8 T cells. Spiked-in Jurkat TCR RNA (around nine copies' worth), which is not part of the donor repertoire, was contained in the naive libraries.

According to the germline V gene, CDR1 reads MDHEN and CDR2 reads SYDVKM. V loses 6 bases, J loses 6 bases, and the germline ends lie 14 bases apart. From cysteine to phenylalanine, the CDR3 is 14 amino acids long. The kept DNA is CDR3 alone, 42 bases in frame from the first base. Recombination connected TRBV28 to TRBJ2-2; 6 matching bases give a weak D call of TRBD1. The TCR sequence derives from a human donor in good health. Some libraries in this study had Jurkat cell RNA spiked in. The source material was naive CD8+ T cells from blood, with Jurkat cell RNA spiked in. The cell subset or site label here, explained by the study, means: FACS-sorted CD8+CD4-CCR7+CD45RA+ naive T cells. This receptor carries the CDR3 CASSPRGLAGELFF. The sequenced DNA is TGTGCCAGCAGCCCCAGGGGTTTGGCCGGGGAGCTGTTTTTT.